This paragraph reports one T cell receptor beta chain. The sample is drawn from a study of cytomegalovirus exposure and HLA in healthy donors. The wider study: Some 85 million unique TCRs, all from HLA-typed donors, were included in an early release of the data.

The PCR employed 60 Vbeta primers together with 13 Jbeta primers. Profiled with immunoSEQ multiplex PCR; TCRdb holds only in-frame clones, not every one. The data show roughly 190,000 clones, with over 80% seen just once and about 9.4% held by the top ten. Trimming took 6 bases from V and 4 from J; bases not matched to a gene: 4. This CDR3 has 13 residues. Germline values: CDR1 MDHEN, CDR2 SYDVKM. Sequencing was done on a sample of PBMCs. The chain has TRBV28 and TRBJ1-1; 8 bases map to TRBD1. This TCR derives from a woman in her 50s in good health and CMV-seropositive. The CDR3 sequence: CASRDRGVTEAFF. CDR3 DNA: TGTGCCAGCAGAGACAGGGGAGTCACTGAAGCTTTCTTT.